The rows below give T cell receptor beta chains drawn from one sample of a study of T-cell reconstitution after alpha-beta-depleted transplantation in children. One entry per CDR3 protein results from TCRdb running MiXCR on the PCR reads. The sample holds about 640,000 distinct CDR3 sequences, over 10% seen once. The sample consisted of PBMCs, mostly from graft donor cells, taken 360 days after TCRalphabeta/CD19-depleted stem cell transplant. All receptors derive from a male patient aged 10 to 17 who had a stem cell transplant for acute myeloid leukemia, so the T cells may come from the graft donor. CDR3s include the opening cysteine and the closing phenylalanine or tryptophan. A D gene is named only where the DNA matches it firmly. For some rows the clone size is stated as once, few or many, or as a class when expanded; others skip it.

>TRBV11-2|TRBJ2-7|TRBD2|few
TGTGCCAGCAGCTTCGACAGGGGGACTAGCGGGAGGGCCTACGAGCAGTACTTC
CASSFDRGTSGRAYEQYF
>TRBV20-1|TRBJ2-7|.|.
TGCAGTGCTACGGAGAGGTTCGGCGAGCAGTACTTC
CSATERFGEQYF
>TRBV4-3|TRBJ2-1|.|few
TGCGCCAGCAGCCAAGATGTGGGGATGGCAGGGGATTACAATGAGCAGTTCTTC
CASSQDVGMAGDYNEQFF
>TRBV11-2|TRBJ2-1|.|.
TGTGCCAGCAGCTTAGACGGTTTTAGTGACAATGAGCAGTTCTTC
CASSLDGFSDNEQFF
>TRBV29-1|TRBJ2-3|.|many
TGCAGCGTTGAAGCCTCCACTTGGGATACGCAGTATTTT
CSVEASTWDTQYF
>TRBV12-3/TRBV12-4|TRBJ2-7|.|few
TGTGCCAGCAGTTTGGTGGCCAGCGGCTACGAGCAGTACTTC
CASSLVASGYEQYF
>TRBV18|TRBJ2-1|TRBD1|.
TGTGCCAGCTCACCAGGGACAGGGTGGGAGAACAATGAGCAGTTCTTC
CASSPGTGWENNEQFF
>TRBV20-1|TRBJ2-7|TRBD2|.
TGCAGTGCTAGAGACCTAGCGGGGAATGTCTACGAGCAGTACTTC
CSARDLAGNVYEQYF
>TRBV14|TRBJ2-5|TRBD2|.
TGTGCCAGCAGCCTCTGGCGGGAGGCCCAAGAGACCCAGTACTTC
CASSLWREAQETQYF
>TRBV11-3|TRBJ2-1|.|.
TGTGCCAGCAGCTTGATGGCAGGGACCTACAATGAGCAGTTCTTC
CASSLMAGTYNEQFF
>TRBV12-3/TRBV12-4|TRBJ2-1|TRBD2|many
TGTGCCAGCAGTAGACTAGCGGGAGTGGGTGAGCAGTTCTTC
CASSRLAGVGEQFF
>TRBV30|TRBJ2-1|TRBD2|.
TGTGCCTGGAGTGTGATAAGCGGGAGTTTTCATGAGCAGTTCTTC
CAWSVISGSFHEQFF